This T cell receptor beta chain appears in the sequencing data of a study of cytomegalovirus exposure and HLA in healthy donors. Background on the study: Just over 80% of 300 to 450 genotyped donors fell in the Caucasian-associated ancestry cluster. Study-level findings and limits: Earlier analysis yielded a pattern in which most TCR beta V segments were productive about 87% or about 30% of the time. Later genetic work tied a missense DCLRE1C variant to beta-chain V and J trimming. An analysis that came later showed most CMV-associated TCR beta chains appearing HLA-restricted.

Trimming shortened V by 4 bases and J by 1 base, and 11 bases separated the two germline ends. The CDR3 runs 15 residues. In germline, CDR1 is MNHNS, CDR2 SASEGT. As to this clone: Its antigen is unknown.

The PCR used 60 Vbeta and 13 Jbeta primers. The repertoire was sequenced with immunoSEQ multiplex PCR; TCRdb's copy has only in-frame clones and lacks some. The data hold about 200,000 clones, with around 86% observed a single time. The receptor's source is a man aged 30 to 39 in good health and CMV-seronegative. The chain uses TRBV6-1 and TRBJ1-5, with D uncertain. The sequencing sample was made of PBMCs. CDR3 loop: CASSVPGRSNQPQHF. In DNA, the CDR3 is TGTGCCAGCAGTGTGCCAGGAAGGAGCAATCAGCCCCAGCATTTT.